This TCR beta chain was sequenced in a study of blood T cells in healthy people across ages. A sample-barcoded 5' primer and a J-beta primer mix were used in a second PCR of roughly 6 to 11 cycles. A single record per CDR3 protein comes from TCRdb applying MiXCR to the 5' RACE reads. Altogether some 1.4 million distinct CDR3 sequences are present, approximately 40% being singletons, with the ten largest covering roughly 7.7%. CDR1 is SGHRS and CDR2 is YFSETQ in the germline V gene. The CDR3 is 16 residues long. The origin of this receptor is a woman in her late teens or twenties in good health. This chain uses TRBV5-1 with TRBJ2-1; D is uncertain. The better agreement between TRBJ2-7 and the DNA end casts doubt on the J call. Sequenced material: blood. In DNA form, the CDR3 reads TGCGCCAGCAGCTTGGAGGCGCCCAGCTCCTACAATGAGCAGTACTTC. It codes for CASSLEAPSSYNEQYF.